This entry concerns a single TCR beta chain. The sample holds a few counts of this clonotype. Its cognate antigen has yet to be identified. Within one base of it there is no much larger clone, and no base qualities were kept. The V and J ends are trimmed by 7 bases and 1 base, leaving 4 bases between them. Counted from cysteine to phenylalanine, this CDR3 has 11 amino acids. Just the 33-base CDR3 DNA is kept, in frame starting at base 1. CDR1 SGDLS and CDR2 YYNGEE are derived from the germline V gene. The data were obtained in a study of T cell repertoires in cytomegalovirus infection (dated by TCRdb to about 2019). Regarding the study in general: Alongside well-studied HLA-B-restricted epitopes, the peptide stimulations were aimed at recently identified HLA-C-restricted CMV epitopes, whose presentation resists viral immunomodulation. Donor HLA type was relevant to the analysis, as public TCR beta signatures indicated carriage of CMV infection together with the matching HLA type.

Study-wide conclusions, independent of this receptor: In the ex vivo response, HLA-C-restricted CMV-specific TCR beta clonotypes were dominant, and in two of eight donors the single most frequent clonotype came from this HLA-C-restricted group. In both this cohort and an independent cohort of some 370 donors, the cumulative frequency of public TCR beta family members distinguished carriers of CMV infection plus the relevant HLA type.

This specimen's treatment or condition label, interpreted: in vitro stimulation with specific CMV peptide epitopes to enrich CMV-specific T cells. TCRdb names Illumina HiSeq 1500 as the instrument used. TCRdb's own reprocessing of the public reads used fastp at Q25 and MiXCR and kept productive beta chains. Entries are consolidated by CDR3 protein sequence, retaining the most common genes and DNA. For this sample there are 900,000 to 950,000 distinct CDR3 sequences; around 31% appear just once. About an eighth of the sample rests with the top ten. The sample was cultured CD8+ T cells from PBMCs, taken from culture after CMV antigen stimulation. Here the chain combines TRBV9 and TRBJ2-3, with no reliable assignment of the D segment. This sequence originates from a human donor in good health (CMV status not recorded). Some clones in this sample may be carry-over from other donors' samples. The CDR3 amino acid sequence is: CASGGTDTQYF. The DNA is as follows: TGTGCCAGCGGGGGCACAGATACGCAGTATTTT.